The 14 T cell receptor beta chains below all came from one sample that was sequenced in a study of shared clonotypes between healthy human individuals. The protocol was immunoSEQ multiplex PCR, while the TCRdb copy is restricted to in-frame clones and leaves out a portion. The table lists 1.6 million or so clones, 98% of them singletons. Sequencing was performed on naive CD4+ T cells sorted from blood. Subset: CD45RA+ positively selected. The origin of the receptors is a man aged 25-45 years in good health.

The J gene is TRBJ2-3, the V gene TRBV7-3, with TRBD2 identical over 9 bases. V shed 3 bases and J 5 bases; nucleotides not matched to a gene: 6. Germline loops: CDR1 SGHTA, CDR2 FQGTGA. This CDR3 has 15 residues. CDR3 DNA sequence: TGTGCCAGCAGCTTTGTAGCGGGGGCGGAAGATACGCAGTATTTT. Residues: CASSFVAGAEDTQYF.

This chain connects TRBV27 to TRBJ2-2, with D possibly being TRBD1 or TRBD2 (5 bases each). V was trimmed by 3 bases and J by 4 bases, leaving 15 bases between them. CDR3 size: 16 residues. The germline V gene encodes CDR1 MNHEY and CDR2 SMNVEV (reference sequence). CDR3 DNA: TGTGCCAGCAGTTTGACGGGACCACCGCCCACCGGGGAGCTGTTTTTT. Protein product: CASSLTGPPPTGELFF.

J is TRBJ2-1 and V is TRBV18; D is perhaps TRBD1 or TRBD2 (5 bases each). There are 18 residues in the CDR3. Germline CDR1 is KGHSH and CDR2 is LQKENI. The germline V and J ends were trimmed by 4 bases and 0 bases, with 19 bases remaining between them. As DNA, the CDR3 is TGTGCCAGCTCACTGTCGGGATTTTGGGGCAGCTCCTACAATGAGCAGTTCTTC. It yields the protein CASSLSGFWGSSYNEQFF.

The chain links TRBV11-3 to TRBJ2-1; D is uncertain. This CDR3 has 13 amino acids. Germline V gives CDR1 SGHNT, CDR2 YENEEA. Trimming stripped 3 bases from V and 12 bases from J, with 15 bases between. CDR3 sequence: CASSFRVLGPQFF. The CDR3 region has the DNA TGTGCCAGCAGCTTTCGGGTCCTCGGCCCGCAGTTCTTC. Filled out from reference TRBV11-3 and TRBJ2-1, the complete variable domain reads EAGVVQSPRYKIIEKKQPVAFWCNPISGHNTLYWYLQNLGQGPELLIRYENEEAVDDSQLPKDRFSAERLKGVDSTLKIQPAELGDSAVYLCASSFRVLGPQFFGPGTRLTVL.

The chain recombines TRBV5-4 with TRBJ1-1, with D unclear. From germline, CDR1 is SGHNT and CDR2 YYREEE (reference sequence). The germline V and J ends were trimmed by 1 base and 2 bases, with 15 bases remaining between them. CDR3 length: 16 amino acids. The CDR3 DNA is TGTGCCAGCAGCTTGTTCGCCGCAGCAATTAACACTGAAGCTTTCTTT. Translating it yields CASSLFAAAINTEAFF. The full variable domain, completed using reference TRBV5-4 and TRBJ1-1, is ETGVTQSPTHLIKTRGQQVTLRCSSQSGHNTVSWYQQALGQGPQFIFQYYREEENGRGNFPPRFSGLQFPNYSSELNVNALELDDSALYLCASSLFAAAINTEAFFGQGTRLTVV.

This clone was recorded once. The CDR3 is CASSLGTGLREETQYF. The CDR3 region has the DNA TGTGCCAGCAGCTTAGGAACGGGACTAAGGGAAGAGACCCAGTACTTC. The chain combines TRBV11-2 with TRBJ2-5; 7 bases line up with TRBD2. The CDR3 consists of 16 residues. The ends lost 1 base at V and 3 bases at J; junction bases unmatched: 8. Germline V gene lookup returns CDR1 SGHAT and CDR2 FQNNGV.

Details on this clone: A read error may produce the germline difference seen at one junction end. This chain joins TRBV9 and TRBJ1-2; 7 nucleotides line up with TRBD1. CDR1 is SGDLS and CDR2 is YYNGEE in the germline V gene. This CDR3 region has 13 residues. CDR3 protein: CASSVAPGQRSIF. In DNA form, the CDR3 reads TGTGCCAGCAGCGTAGCCCCGGGACAGAGGTCTATCTTC.

This sequence joins TRBV5-4 and TRBJ2-5; tentatively, D is TRBD2 (6 bases). Trimming stripped 1 base from V and 5 bases from J, with 6 bases between. CDR3 length: 12 amino acids. Germline-derived CDR1 and CDR2 are SGHNT and YYREEE (reference sequence). The DNA for the CDR3 is TGTGCCAGCAGCTTGCTAGCGGAGACCCAGTACTTC. Translating it yields CASSLLAETQYF.

Points on this clone: Other nucleotide sequences from this sample produce the same CDR3. The gene calls are TRBV11-2 and TRBJ2-1; 8 bases match TRBD2. V trimming: 4 bases; J trimming: 6 bases; junction bases outside the gene matches: 2. The CDR3 consists of 13 residues. From germline, CDR1 is SGHAT and CDR2 FQNNGV. The DNA for the CDR3 is TGTGCCAGCAGCTCGGGACTAGGCAATGAGCAGTTCTTC. Translated: CASSSGLGNEQFF.

This rearrangement joins TRBV6-1 to TRBJ2-7; maybe TRBD1 (6 bases). V was trimmed by 6 bases and J by 3 bases, leaving 18 bases between them. The CDR3 is 15 amino acids. Germline lookup yields CDR1 MNHNS and CDR2 SASEGT. The CDR3: CASSGDTASFYEQYF. The CDR3 DNA sequence: TGTGCCAGCAGCGGGGACACCGCCTCGTTCTACGAGCAGTACTTC.

This rearrangement joins TRBV18 to TRBJ1-5; 8 bases align to TRBD1. CDR1 and CDR2 from the germline V gene are KGHSH and LQKENI. Trimming cost V 6 bases and J 7 bases; bases outside gene matches: 11. The CDR3 extends over 15 amino acids. CDR3 sequence reads: CASSSAQGARQPQHF. The DNA for the CDR3 is TGTGCCAGCTCTTCCGCTCAGGGGGCACGCCAGCCCCAGCATTTT.

V usage is TRBV7-2 and J usage is TRBJ2-2, with TRBD2 matching over 10 bases. This CDR3 is 19 amino acids long. V was pared by 4 bases and J by 3 bases, with 14 bases of the junction left unmatched. CDR1 SGHTA and CDR2 FQGNSA come from the germline V gene. The CDR3 reads CASSSTTRVGLAHTGELFF. CDR3 DNA: TGTGCCAGCAGCTCAACAACTCGGGTGGGACTAGCGCACACCGGGGAGCTGTTTTTT.

The rearrangement uses TRBV6-6 and TRBJ2-3; D ambiguous. The CDR3 has 14 amino acids. The germline V and J ends were trimmed by 5 bases and 2 bases, with 11 bases remaining between them. The V gene's germline CDR1 is MNHNY and CDR2 SVGAGI (reference sequence). The CDR3 DNA is TGTGCCAGCAGTGGGCAGACTGTCACAGATACGCAGTATTTT. It specifies CASSGQTVTDTQYF.

V is TRBV4-3 and J is TRBJ2-2; 9 positions agree with TRBD2. The germline gives CDR1 LGHNA, CDR2 YSLEER. The CDR3 contains 17 residues. The V and J ends lost 3 bases and 3 bases, in that order; junction bases with no gene match: 8. CDR3 nucleotides: TGCGCCAGCAGCCATTTTAGCGGGAGAGGGGACACCGGGGAGCTGTTTTTT. Translated: CASSHFSGRGDTGELFF.